Listed below are T cell receptor beta chains from one sample, sequenced in a study of blood T cell repertoires in COVID-19. Measured with immunoSEQ multiplex PCR; TCRdb has only the in-frame clones, and not every one. This sample yields around 230,000 clones, of which 80% to 90% are seen a single time; approximately 2% belongs to the top ten. The sequencing sample was made of peripheral blood. These receptors all come from a man aged 40-49 years who had recovered from COVID-19. Each CDR3 is given with its conserved first and last residue. The D gene is left open where the match is weak. Clone sizes are given selectively: once, few, many, or a class where the clone is expanded.

size	J	V	D	CDR3	DNA
NA	TRBJ2-5	TRBV6-2/TRBV6-3	NA	CASSYRTQYF	TGTGCCAGCAGTTACCGGACCCAGTACTTC
NA	TRBJ1-5	TRBV7-9	NA	CASSPGGNQPQHF	TGTGCCAGCAGCCCAGGGGGCAATCAGCCCCAGCATTTT
NA	TRBJ1-2	TRBV30	TRBD1	CAWSRDRPYGYTF	TGTGCCTGGAGCCGGGACAGGCCCTATGGCTACACCTTC
NA	TRBJ2-7	TRBV6-2/TRBV6-3	TRBD2	CASSYGPGLAGLYEQYF	TGTGCCAGCAGTTACGGTCCCGGGCTAGCGGGACTATACGAGCAGTACTTC
few	TRBJ1-2	TRBV19	TRBD1	CASSILRQGVFYGYTF	TGTGCCAGTAGTATACTCCGACAGGGGGTGTTTTATGGCTACACCTTC
NA	TRBJ2-3	TRBV2	NA	CASSEGAVRGDTQYF	TGTGCCAGCAGTGAAGGAGCAGTCCGGGGAGATACGCAGTATTTT
many	TRBJ2-2	TRBV27	TRBD2	CASSLLGLAGVSGELFF	TGTGCCAGCAGTTTATTGGGACTAGCGGGAGTGTCCGGGGAGCTGTTTTTT
NA	TRBJ2-7	TRBV19	NA	CASSIGSRDEQYF	TGTGCCAGTAGTATAGGCAGCAGGGACGAGCAGTACTTC
NA	TRBJ1-1	TRBV29-1	NA	CSVDAGWAMNTEAFF	TGCAGCGTTGACGCAGGGTGGGCCATGAACACTGAAGCTTTCTTT
NA	TRBJ2-7	TRBV7-2	NA	CASSLDTAPTFEQYF	TGTGCCAGCAGCTTGGACACCGCCCCGACTTTCGAGCAGTACTTC
NA	TRBJ1-2	TRBV6-5	TRBD1	CASMQTGESYGYTF	TGTGCCAGCATGCAGACAGGGGAAAGCTATGGCTACACCTTC
once	TRBJ2-5	TRBV7-2	TRBD2	CASSFTSGLQETQYF	TGTGCCAGCAGCTTCACTAGCGGACTCCAAGAGACCCAGTACTTC
NA	TRBJ2-5	TRBV19	TRBD2	CASSSRLAGVFKETQYF	TGTGCCAGTAGTTCCAGACTAGCGGGAGTGTTTAAAGAGACCCAGTACTTC
NA	TRBJ1-1	TRBV7-2	TRBD1	CASSSTDRGLVAFF	TGTGCCAGCAGCTCGACCGACAGGGGGCTGGTAGCTTTCTTT